This section outlines one T cell receptor beta chain sequence together with its context. The CDR3 extends over 15 amino acids. Germline CDR1 reads ENHRY; CDR2 reads SYGVKD. V was pared by 8 bases and J by 0 bases, with 13 bases between. The data were obtained in a study of early stage breast cancer tumors. Using immunoSEQ multiplex PCR, the repertoire was profiled, and TCRdb retains in-frame clones only, with some absent. The sample includes about 3,300 clones, 64% seen only once; the top ten take approximately 15%. The sample was breast tumor tissue. The sequence derives from a person aged 35-49 years with breast cancer. The V call is TRBV10-3, the J call TRBJ1-4, with D perhaps matching TRBD1 (5 bases). DNA for the CDR3: TGTGCCATCCGGGCCGGGGACGCAACTAATGAAAAACTGTTTTTT. It is translated as CAIRAGDATNEKLFF.